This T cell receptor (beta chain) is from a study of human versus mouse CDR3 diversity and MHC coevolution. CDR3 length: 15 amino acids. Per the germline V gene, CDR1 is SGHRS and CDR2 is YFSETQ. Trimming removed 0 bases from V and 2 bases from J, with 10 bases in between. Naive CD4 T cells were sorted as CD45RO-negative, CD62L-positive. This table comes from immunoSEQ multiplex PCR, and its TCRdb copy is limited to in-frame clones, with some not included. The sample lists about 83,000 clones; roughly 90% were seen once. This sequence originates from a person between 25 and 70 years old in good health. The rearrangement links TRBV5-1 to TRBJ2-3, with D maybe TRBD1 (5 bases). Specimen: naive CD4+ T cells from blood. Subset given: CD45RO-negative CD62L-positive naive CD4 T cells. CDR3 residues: CASSLDRPDTDTQYF. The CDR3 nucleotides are TGCGCCAGCAGCTTGGACAGGCCAGACACAGATACGCAGTATTTT.